The clone carrying this T cell receptor (beta chain) was observed once. Its cognate antigen is unknown. These data are taken from a study of blood T cells in healthy people across ages. PCR was performed a second time for about 6 to 12 cycles using a sample-barcoded 5' primer and a J-beta primer mix. Each single sample gave us at least 3 million CDR3-containing paired-end reads. One entry per CDR3 protein, called by TCRdb with MiXCR from the 5' RACE reads. The table records roughly 800,000 distinct CDR3 sequences, roughly 64% of them present only once. General observations from the study: It was not possible, with unsorted PBMCs, to conclusively compare naive and antigen-experienced cells.

Germline CDR1 MNHEY, CDR2 SVGAGI. The CDR3 covers 16 residues. Trimming stripped 6 bases from V and 2 bases from J, with 20 bases between. The sequencing input was blood. This chain joins TRBV6-5 and TRBJ2-7; D is ambiguous. The TCR was taken from a man aged 25 to 45 in good health. CDR3 bases: TGTGCCAGCAGACCATCGGCCCGCAGTTTCACCTACGAGCAGTACTTC. As protein: CASRPSARSFTYEQYF.